This T cell receptor (beta chain) comes out of a study of EBV T-cell therapy then PD-1 blockade in nasopharyngeal carcinoma. Points on this clone: The antigen is not known.

V was clipped by 1 base and J by 0 bases, with 7 bases between them. This CDR3 has 15 amino acids. Germline V gene lookup returns CDR1 LGHNA and CDR2 YSLEER. Libraries were prepared by immunoSEQ multiplex PCR; TCRdb keeps only in-frame clonotypes and omits some of them. The table has roughly 20,000 clones, roughly 83% seen once. Treatment noted: AdE1-LMPpoly-expanded autologous EBV-specific T-cell therapy followed by anti-PD-1 nivolumab. The sample in question was CD8+ T cells from blood, obtained at roughly day 35 from a patient whose treatment included autologous EBV-specific T cells and nivolumab. The TCR sequence derives from a man in his forties with nasopharyngeal carcinoma. The chain is built from TRBV4-3 and TRBJ1-3, with D uncertain. In DNA, the CDR3 is TGCGCCAGCAGCCAAGGGGAGTTCTCTGGAAACACCATATATTTT. This encodes CASSQGEFSGNTIYF.